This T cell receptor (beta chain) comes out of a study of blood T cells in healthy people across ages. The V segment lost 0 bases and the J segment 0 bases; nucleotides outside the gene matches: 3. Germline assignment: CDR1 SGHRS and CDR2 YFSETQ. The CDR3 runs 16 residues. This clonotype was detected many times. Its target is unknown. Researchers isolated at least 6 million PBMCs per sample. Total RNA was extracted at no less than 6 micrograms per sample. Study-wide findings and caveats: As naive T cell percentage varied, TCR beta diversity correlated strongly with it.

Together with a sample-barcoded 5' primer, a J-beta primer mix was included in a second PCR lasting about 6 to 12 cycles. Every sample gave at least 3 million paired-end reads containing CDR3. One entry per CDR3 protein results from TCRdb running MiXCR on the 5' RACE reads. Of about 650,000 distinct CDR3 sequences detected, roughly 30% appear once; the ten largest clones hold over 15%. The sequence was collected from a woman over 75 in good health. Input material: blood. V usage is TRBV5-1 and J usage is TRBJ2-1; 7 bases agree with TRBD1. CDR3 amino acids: CASSLEGGLSYNEQFF. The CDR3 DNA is TGCGCCAGCAGCTTGGAAGGGGGCCTCTCCTACAATGAGCAGTTCTTC.